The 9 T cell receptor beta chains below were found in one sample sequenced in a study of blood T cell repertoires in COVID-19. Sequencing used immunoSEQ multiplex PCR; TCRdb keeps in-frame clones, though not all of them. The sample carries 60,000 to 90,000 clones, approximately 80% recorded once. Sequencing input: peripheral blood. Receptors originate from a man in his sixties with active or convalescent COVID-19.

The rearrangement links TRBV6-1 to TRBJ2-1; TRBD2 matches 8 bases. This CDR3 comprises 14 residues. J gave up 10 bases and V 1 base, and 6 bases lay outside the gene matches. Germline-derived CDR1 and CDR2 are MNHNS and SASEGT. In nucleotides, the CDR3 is TGTGCCAGCAGTGAAGGGAGGAGCGGGGGCGAGCAGTTCTTC. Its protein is CASSEGRSGGEQFF.

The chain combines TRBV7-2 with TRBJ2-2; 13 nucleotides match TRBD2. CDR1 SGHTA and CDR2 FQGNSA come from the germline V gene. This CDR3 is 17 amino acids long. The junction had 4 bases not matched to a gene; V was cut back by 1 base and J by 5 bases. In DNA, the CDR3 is TGTGCCAGCAGCTTAGGACTAGCGGGGGGCGGAACCGGGGAGCTGTTTTTT. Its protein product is CASSLGLAGGGTGELFF.

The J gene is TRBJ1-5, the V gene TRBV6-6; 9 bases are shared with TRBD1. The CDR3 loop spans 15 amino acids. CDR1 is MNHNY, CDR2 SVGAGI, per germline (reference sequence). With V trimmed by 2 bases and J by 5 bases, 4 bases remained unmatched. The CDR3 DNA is TGTGCCAGCAGTTACAACAGGGGGCGCGATCAGCCCCAGCATTTT. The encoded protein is CASSYNRGRDQPQHF.

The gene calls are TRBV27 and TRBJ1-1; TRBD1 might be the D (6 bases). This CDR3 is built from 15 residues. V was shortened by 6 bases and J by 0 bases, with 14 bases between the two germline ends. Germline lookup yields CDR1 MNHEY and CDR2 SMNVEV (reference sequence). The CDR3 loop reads CASRPDSLLNTEAFF. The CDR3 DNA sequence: TGTGCCAGCAGGCCGGACAGCCTCCTGAACACTGAAGCTTTCTTT.

CDR3 sequence (DNA): TGTGCCAGCAGCCAAGTTCCTCAAGCTGGCTACACCTTC. This codes for CASSQVPQAGYTF. The V call is TRBV4-2, the J call TRBJ1-2; D unclear. CDR1 LGHNA and CDR2 YNFKEQ come from the germline V gene. The CDR3 spans 13 residues. The V and J ends lost 1 base and 7 bases respectively, with 10 bases between them.

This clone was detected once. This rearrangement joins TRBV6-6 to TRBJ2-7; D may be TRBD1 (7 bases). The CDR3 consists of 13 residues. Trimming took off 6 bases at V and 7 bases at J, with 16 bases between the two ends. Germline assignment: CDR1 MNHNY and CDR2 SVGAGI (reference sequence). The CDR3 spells CASRLSQGREQYF. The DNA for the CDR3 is TGTGCCAGCAGGCTTTCACAGGGGAGGGAGCAGTACTTC.

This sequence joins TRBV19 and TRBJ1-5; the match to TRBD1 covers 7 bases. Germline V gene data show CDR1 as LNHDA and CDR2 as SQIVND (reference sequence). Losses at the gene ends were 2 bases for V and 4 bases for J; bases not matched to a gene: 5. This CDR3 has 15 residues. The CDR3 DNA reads TGTGCCAGTAGTATAAGGGGGCAGGGTAATCAGCCCCAGCATTTT. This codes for CASSIRGQGNQPQHF.

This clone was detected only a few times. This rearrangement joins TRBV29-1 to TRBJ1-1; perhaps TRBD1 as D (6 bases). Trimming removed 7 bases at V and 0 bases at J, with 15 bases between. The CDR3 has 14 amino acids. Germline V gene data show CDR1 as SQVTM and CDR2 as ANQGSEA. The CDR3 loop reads CSGLPGHLNTEAFF. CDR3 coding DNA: TGCAGCGGACTTCCGGGACACCTGAACACTGAAGCTTTCTTT.

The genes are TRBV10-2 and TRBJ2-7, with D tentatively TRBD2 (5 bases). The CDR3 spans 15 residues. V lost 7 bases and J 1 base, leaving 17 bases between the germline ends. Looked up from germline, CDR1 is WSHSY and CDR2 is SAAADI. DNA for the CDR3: TGCGCCAGCAAAAATAGCGTAGTTTTTTCCTACGAGCAGTACTTC. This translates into CASKNSVVFSYEQYF.